This T cell receptor beta chain was identified during a study of CD8+CD57+ T cells in acquired aplastic anemia. Profiling that covered TCR beta VDJ and CDR3 relied on genomic DNA as its template. From the reads, TCRdb called clonotypes with MiXCR, one entry per CDR3 protein. The sample has about 180,000 distinct CDR3 sequences; roughly half are singletons. CDR3 length: 12 amino acids. Germline CDR1 and CDR2: SGHDN and FVKESK. CD8+CD57+ cell expansion had been shown by flow cytometry in patients chosen for sequencing. A word on this clonotype: One end of the junction does not line up with germline, which may come from a read error.

V gene TRBV14 combines with J gene TRBJ1-3; unclear D gene. The sample was sorted CD4+, CD8+, or CD8+CD57+ T cells (not recorded which) from PBMCs. The TCR was taken from a human donor with aplastic anemia. The CDR3 sequence is CASSEDRNTIYF. In DNA, the CDR3 is TGTGCCAGCAGCGAAGATAGAAACACCATATATTTT.